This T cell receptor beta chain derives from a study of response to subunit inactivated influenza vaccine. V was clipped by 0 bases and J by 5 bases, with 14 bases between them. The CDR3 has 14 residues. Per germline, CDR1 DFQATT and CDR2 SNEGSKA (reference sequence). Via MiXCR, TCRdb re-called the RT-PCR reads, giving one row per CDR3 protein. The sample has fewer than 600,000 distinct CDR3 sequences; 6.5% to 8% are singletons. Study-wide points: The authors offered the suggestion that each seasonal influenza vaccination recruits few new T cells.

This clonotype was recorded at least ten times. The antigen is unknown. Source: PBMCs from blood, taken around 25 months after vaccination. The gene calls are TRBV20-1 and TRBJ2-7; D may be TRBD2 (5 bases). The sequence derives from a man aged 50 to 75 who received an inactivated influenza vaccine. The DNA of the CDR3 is TGCAGTGCTAGAGATCCTGAGGGCTGGCACGAGCAGTACTTC. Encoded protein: CSARDPEGWHEQYF.